These 14 T cell receptor beta chains came from one sample sequenced in a study of T cell responses to AZD1222 COVID-19 vaccine. The method was immunoSEQ multiplex PCR; TCRdb's version includes in-frame clones alone and lacks a portion of them. The sample has under 150,000 clones; over 85% are singletons. The source material was peripheral blood, sampled on day 0 of AZD1222 vaccination. The receptors here all came from an adult in good health.

DNA for the CDR3: TGCGCCAGCAGCCAAGAACCAGAGACCTATGGCTACACCTTC. Protein: CASSQEPETYGYTF. The chain joins TRBV4-1 to TRBJ1-2; D is undetermined. The V gene's germline CDR1 is MGHRA and CDR2 YSYEKL. The CDR3 has 14 amino acids. Deletions cut 0 bases from V and 4 bases from J, with 9 bases between.

The rearrangement joins TRBV2 to TRBJ1-4; 7 bases line up with TRBD1. Germline lookup yields CDR1 SNHLY and CDR2 FYNNEI. The CDR3 loop spans 15 amino acids. V trimming: 6 bases; J trimming: 2 bases; junction bases outside the gene matches: 6. DNA for the CDR3: TGTGCCAGCAGACACCGGGACAGCACTAATGAAAAACTGTTTTTT. Translated, it gives CASRHRDSTNEKLFF.

The gene calls are TRBV7-2 and TRBJ2-7; the D gene is possibly TRBD2 (6 bases). Germline CDR1 and CDR2: SGHTA and FQGNSA. The CDR3 runs 18 residues. The ends were cut back, 4 bases at V and 2 bases at J, with 24 bases in the middle. CDR3 DNA sequence: TGTGCCAGCAGCTCGCGGCCTTCTAGCGCACATAATCCCTACGAGCAGTACTTC. This gives the protein CASSSRPSSAHNPYEQYF. Based on the CDR3 plus reference TRBV7-2 and TRBJ2-7, the full variable domain is GAGVSQSPSNKVTEKGKDVELRCDPISGHTALYWYRQSLGQGLEFLIYFQGNSAPDKSGLPSDRFSAERTGGSVSTLTIQRTQQEDSAVYLCASSSRPSSAHNPYEQYFGPGTRLTVT.

The rearrangement joins TRBV18 to TRBJ1-2; D is perhaps TRBD1 (6 bases). This CDR3 contains 14 residues. Germline V gene sequence: CDR1 KGHSH, CDR2 LQKENI. V dropped 2 bases and J dropped 9 bases, with 16 bases sitting between them. The CDR3 coding sequence is TGTGCCAGCTCACCAAAGCGTGGTGGGGGCAGCTACACCTTC. Protein product: CASSPKRGGGSYTF. Full variable domain (outside the CDR3, taken from reference TRBV18 and TRBJ1-2): NAGVMQNPRHLVRRRGQEARLRCSPMKGHSHVYWYRQLPEEGLKFMVYLQKENIIDESGMPKERFSAEFPKEGPSILRIQQVVRGDSAAYFCASSPKRGGGSYTFGSGTRLTVV.

The chain recombines TRBV6-5 with TRBJ1-1; no clear D gene. The CDR3 extends over 14 amino acids. Trimming removed 6 bases from V and 4 bases from J, with 15 bases in between. The germline V gene has CDR1 MNHEY and CDR2 SVGAGI. The CDR3 sequence is CASSPGPAPTEAFF. The CDR3 DNA is TGTGCCAGCAGCCCCGGGCCGGCGCCCACTGAAGCTTTCTTT.

The chain joins TRBV5-1 to TRBJ2-7; TRBD2 matches at 11 bases. The V and J ends lost 2 bases and 4 bases, in that order; junction bases with no gene match: 5. CDR3 length: 15 residues. Germline V lookup: CDR1 SGHRS, CDR2 YFSETQ. CDR3 protein: CASSFLTSGTYEQYF. CDR3 sequence (DNA): TGCGCCAGCAGCTTCCTGACTAGCGGGACATACGAGCAGTACTTC.

This clone was seen a single time. The rearrangement links TRBV6-5 to TRBJ2-3, with D perhaps TRBD2 (5 bases). V was cut by 7 bases and J by 6 bases, with 14 bases left in between. Germline V gene sequence: CDR1 MNHEY, CDR2 SVGAGI. CDR3 length: 13 residues. CDR3 sequence (DNA): TGTGCCAGCACCGAAGGAGTAGCGGATACGCAGTATTTT. Translated: CASTEGVADTQYF.

This chain joins TRBV7-8 and TRBJ2-7; 9 bases line up with TRBD1. This CDR3 has 17 amino acids. The V gene's germline CDR1 is SGHVS and CDR2 FQNEAQ. V was pared by 1 base and J by 4 bases, with 11 bases of the junction left unmatched. The CDR3 nucleotides read TGTGCCAGCAGCTTAGGCTGGGTACAGGGGGCCGATTACGAGCAGTACTTC. Translated, it gives CASSLGWVQGADYEQYF.

V and J are TRBV19 and TRBJ1-5; maybe TRBD1 (6 bases). Trimming stripped 4 bases from V and 1 base from J, with 8 bases between. This CDR3 has 14 amino acids. CDR1 LNHDA and CDR2 SQIVND come from the germline V gene (reference sequence). The CDR3 region is CASSKQGSNQPQHF. The CDR3 region has the DNA TGTGCCAGTAGTAAACAGGGAAGCAATCAGCCCCAGCATTTT. Combining the CDR3 with reference TRBV19 and TRBJ1-5 gives the whole variable domain DGGITQSPKYLFRKEGQNVTLSCEQNLNHDAMYWYRQDPGQGLRLIYYSQIVNDFQKGDIAEGYSVSREKKESFPLTVTSAQKNPTAFYLCASSKQGSNQPQHFGDGTRLSIL.

The V gene is TRBV28, the J gene TRBJ1-2; the D is unclear. The V gene lost 7 bases and the J gene lost 0 bases, with 9 bases spanning the gap. The germline CDR1 and CDR2 sequences are MDHEN and SYDVKM. CDR3 size: 13 residues. DNA of the CDR3: TGTGCCAGCACACTAAGGGCTAACTATGGCTACACCTTC. It encodes CASTLRANYGYTF.

This chain connects TRBV27 to TRBJ2-7, with 7 positions matching TRBD2. Trimming cost V 0 bases and J 6 bases; bases outside gene matches: 8. This CDR3 spans 15 amino acids. Germline V lookup: CDR1 MNHEY, CDR2 SMNVEV (reference sequence). CDR3 region: CASSLSGGGESEQYF. DNA of the CDR3: TGTGCCAGCAGTTTATCGGGGGGGGGAGAGTCCGAGCAGTACTTC.

V is TRBV19 and J is TRBJ2-2, with D hard to call. V shed 4 bases and J shed 5 bases, with 8 bases lying between them. The CDR3 sequence is 13 residues long. Germline V gene lookup returns CDR1 LNHDA and CDR2 SQIVND (reference sequence). This CDR3 is CASSTKGTGELFF. CDR3 in DNA: TGTGCCAGTAGTACCAAAGGTACCGGGGAGCTGTTTTTT.

The chain carries TRBV4-3 and TRBJ1-2; D remains unclear. The length of the CDR3 is 13 residues. Germline CDR1 reads LGHNA; CDR2 reads YSLEER. V lost 4 bases and J lost 8, with 14 bases in between. CDR3 residues: CASSPGIRVGYTF. In DNA form, the CDR3 reads TGCGCCAGCAGCCCCGGGATCCGGGTGGGCTACACCTTC.

The chain combines TRBV2 with TRBJ1-3, with 9 positions matching TRBD1. V gave up 7 bases and J gave up 0 bases; unmatched junction bases: 4. Germline assignment: CDR1 SNHLY and CDR2 FYNNEI. This CDR3 spans 15 amino acids. The DNA for the CDR3 is TGTGCCAGCACCCCGGACAGGGGCTCTGGAAACACCATATATTTT. Protein product: CASTPDRGSGNTIYF. Full variable domain (remainder filled in from reference TRBV2 and TRBJ1-3): EPEVTQTPSHQVTQMGQEVILRCVPISNHLYFYWYRQILGQKVEFLVSFYNNEISEKSEIFDDQFSVERPDGSNFTLKIRSTKLEDSAMYFCASTPDRGSGNTIYFGEGSWLTVV.